This is a list of T cell receptor beta chains from one sample in a study of cytomegalovirus exposure and HLA in healthy donors. Clones were sequenced by immunoSEQ multiplex PCR, and TCRdb holds only the in-frame ones, with some missing. Here the sample spans about 170,000 clones, around 85% being singletons. Sequenced material: PBMCs. These TCRs come from a woman aged 30 to 39 in good health and CMV-seronegative. Both conserved end residues are part of each CDR3. Not all rows give a size; the values are once, few, many and, for expanded clones, a class.

v_gene: TRBV7-2
abundance: -
CDR3aa: CASSSKATLTYEQYF

v_gene: TRBV27
abundance: -
CDR3aa: CASSLSYASLNTEAFF

v_gene: TRBV5-4
abundance: -
CDR3aa: CASRSGTGPYEQYF

v_gene: TRBV28
abundance: -
CDR3aa: CASTGPAEQYF

v_gene: TRBV5-4
abundance: -
CDR3aa: CASSLDRGQGNSTF

v_gene: TRBV9
abundance: -
CDR3aa: CASSVTGVGAPLHF

v_gene: TRBV4-1
abundance: few
CDR3aa: CASSQDENRGAGYTF

v_gene: TRBV5-6
abundance: many
CDR3aa: CASTLGQTPYEQYF

v_gene: TRBV6-1
abundance: -
CDR3aa: CASGLAGKETQYF

v_gene: TRBV19
abundance: once
CDR3aa: CASSISTGGVYGYTF

v_gene: TRBV27
abundance: -
CDR3aa: CASSFYQDYGYTF

v_gene: TRBV11-2
abundance: -
CDR3aa: CASSPAPSSSYEQYF

v_gene: TRBV2
abundance: -
CDR3aa: CASSVLGLGTEAFF

v_gene: TRBV4-3
abundance: -
CDR3aa: CASGLKLSGAYNEQFF

v_gene: TRBV4-3
abundance: -
CDR3aa: CASSQGTQGAFSNYGYTF

v_gene: TRBV7-2
abundance: -
CDR3aa: CASSPSRADTQYF

v_gene: TRBV4-2
abundance: -
CDR3aa: CASSQDRGVSGELFF

v_gene: TRBV2
abundance: -
CDR3aa: CASISLSLGPGEAFF

v_gene: TRBV27
abundance: -
CDR3aa: CASSFAGLTEAFF

v_gene: TRBV28
abundance: -
CDR3aa: CASSFIRDLGNQPQHF